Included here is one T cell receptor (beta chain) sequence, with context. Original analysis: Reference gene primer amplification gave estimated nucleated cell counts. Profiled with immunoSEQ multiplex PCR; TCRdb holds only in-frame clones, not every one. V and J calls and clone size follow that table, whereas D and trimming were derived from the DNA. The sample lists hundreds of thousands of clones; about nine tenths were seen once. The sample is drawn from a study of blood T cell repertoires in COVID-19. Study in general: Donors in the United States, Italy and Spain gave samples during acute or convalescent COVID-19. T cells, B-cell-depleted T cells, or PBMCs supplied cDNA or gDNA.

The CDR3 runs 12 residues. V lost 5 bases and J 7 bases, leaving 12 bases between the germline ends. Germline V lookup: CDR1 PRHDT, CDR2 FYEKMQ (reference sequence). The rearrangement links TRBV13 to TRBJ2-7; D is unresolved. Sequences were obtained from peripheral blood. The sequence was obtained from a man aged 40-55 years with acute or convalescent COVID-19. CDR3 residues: CASSPAPTEQYF. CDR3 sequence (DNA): TGTGCCAGCAGCCCTGCTCCTACTGAGCAGTACTTC.